There are a few counts of the clone carrying this TCR beta chain. The antigen is unknown. This sample was included in a study of T cells in Graves' hyperthyroidism and ophthalmopathy. Overall study results and limits: Ophthalmopathy was distinguished from stable hyperthyroidism by 13 V-J signatures. Ophthalmopathy got predicted by the model a median around 6.6 months before its onset.

Regions amplified from RNA transcripts were the TCR beta CDR3 regions. With the HTBI primer set, the TCR CDR3 went through a first round of RT-PCR. TCRdb used MiXCR to reprocess the multiplex PCR reads, holding one entry per CDR3 protein. The data hold fewer than 650,000 distinct CDR3 sequences, with approximately 14% observed a single time. Blood dates from first hyperthyroidism diagnosis, before any ophthalmopathy symptoms. From approximately 9.3 ml of fresh peripheral blood, PBMCs were isolated. Sequenced: blood. The TCR originated in a woman aged 25 to 39 with Graves' hyperthyroidism that later progressed to Graves' ophthalmopathy.

The CDR3: CASRSSEGTQYF. The CDR3 DNA sequence: TGTGCCAGCAGATCTAGCGAGGGTACGCAGTATTTT. V usage is TRBV6-1 and J usage is TRBJ2-3; possible D gene TRBD2, 6 bases. The ends were cut back, 6 bases at V and 8 bases at J, with 12 bases in the middle. The germline CDR1 and CDR2 sequences are MNHNS and SASEGT. The CDR3 runs to 12 residues.